These T cell receptor beta chains were read from a single sample in a study of cytomegalovirus exposure and HLA in healthy donors. This table comes from immunoSEQ multiplex PCR, and its TCRdb copy is limited to in-frame clones, with some not included. The table includes under 200,000 clones, over 75% detected once. Sequenced: PBMCs. The receptors originated from a man aged 50-59 years in good health and CMV-seropositive. Each CDR3 is given with its conserved first and last residue. The D gene is left open where the match is weak. Clone size appears in some rows only: once, few, many, or a class for an expanded clone.

TRBD1	TRBV2	-	14	TRBJ2-1	CASSTDRGYNEQFF	TGTGCCAGCAGTACGGACAGGGGCTACAATGAGCAGTTCTTC
-	TRBV7-9	-	14	TRBJ2-7	CASQGQPPLYEQYF	TGTGCCAGCCAGGGACAACCCCCCCTCTACGAGCAGTACTTC
TRBD1	TRBV5-1	once	14	TRBJ2-5	CASSFDRARETQYF	TGCGCCAGCAGCTTCGACAGGGCTCGAGAGACCCAGTACTTC
-	TRBV28	-	17	TRBJ2-2	CASSSPPGQRNTGELFF	TGTGCCAGCAGTTCACCCCCCGGACAGAGGAACACCGGGGAGCTGTTTTTT
-	TRBV5-8	-	13	TRBJ2-3	CASSRGSTDTQYF	TGTGCCAGCAGCCGGGGTAGCACAGATACGCAGTATTTT
-	TRBV5-8	-	16	TRBJ1-6	CASSLDRVGFDSPLHF	TGTGCCAGCAGCTTGGACAGGGTGGGGTTCGATTCACCCCTCCACTTT
-	TRBV29-1	-	15	TRBJ2-2	CSVDAGRGATGELFF	TGCAGCGTTGACGCCGGCAGGGGGGCCACCGGGGAGCTGTTTTTT
-	TRBV5-1	-	14	TRBJ2-1	CASSFRGTENEQFF	TGCGCCAGCAGCTTTCGGGGGACGGAAAATGAGCAGTTCTTC
-	TRBV9	-	13	TRBJ2-5	CASSVGHQETQYF	TGTGCCAGCAGCGTGGGGCACCAAGAGACCCAGTACTTC
TRBD1	TRBV5-1	-	14	TRBJ2-7	CASSYLGQGYEQYF	TGCGCCAGCAGCTACCTGGGACAGGGGTACGAGCAGTACTTC
-	TRBV5-6	-	12	TRBJ2-2	CASSLAVGELFF	TGTGCCAGCAGCCTAGCCGTCGGGGAGCTGTTTTTT
TRBD1	TRBV5-8	-	13	TRBJ2-1	CASSRTGWNEQFF	TGTGCCAGCAGTCGGACAGGGTGGAATGAGCAGTTCTTC
TRBD2	TRBV4-3	-	16	TRBJ2-3	CASSQDAAGGTDTQYF	TGCGCCAGCAGCCAAGATGCGGCGGGAGGCACAGATACGCAGTATTTT
-	TRBV5-4	-	16	TRBJ2-6	CASSLGGQRGANVLTF	TGTGCCAGCAGCTTGGGGGGACAAAGAGGGGCCAACGTCCTGACTTTC
-	TRBV9	-	14	TRBJ2-7	CASSPSGSLDEQYF	TGTGCCAGCAGCCCCTCGGGGAGCCTCGACGAGCAGTACTTC
TRBD1	TRBV7-9	-	14	TRBJ2-1	CASSTGQGYNEQFF	TGTGCCAGCAGCACGGGACAGGGCTACAATGAGCAGTTCTTC
TRBD1	TRBV5-4	-	16	TRBJ1-4	CASQVEAGQGGRELFF	TGTGCCAGCCAGGTTGAGGCGGGACAGGGAGGTAGGGAACTGTTTTTT
TRBD1	TRBV19	-	16	TRBJ1-1	CASSFSSGTVNTEAFF	TGTGCCAGTAGTTTCTCCTCCGGGACAGTCAACACTGAAGCTTTCTTT
-	TRBV19	-	14	TRBJ1-6	CASSLGGYNSPLHF	TGTGCCAGTTCCTTAGGGGGATATAATTCACCCCTCCACTTT
TRBD1	TRBV2	-	12	TRBJ1-1	CASSAGDSEAFF	TGTGCCAGCAGTGCCGGGGACAGTGAAGCTTTCTTT
-	TRBV10-3	-	20	TRBJ2-7	CAISDLKATPRSLPSYEQYF	TGTGCCATCAGTGACCTTAAGGCGACTCCTCGATCCCTACCCTCCTACGAGCAGTACTTC
-	TRBV6-4	-	14	TRBJ2-7	CASSDIQRVYEQYF	TGTGCCAGCAGTGACATACAGAGAGTCTACGAGCAGTACTTC
TRBD2	TRBV6-6	-	13	TRBJ2-7	CASRGLEGGEQYF	TGTGCCAGCCGGGGACTAGAAGGTGGCGAGCAGTACTTC
-	TRBV7-5	-	21	TRBJ2-4	CARSRGFPSGRTFIAKNIQYF	TGTGCCAGAAGCCGCGGGTTCCCTAGCGGGAGGACCTTTATAGCCAAAAACATTCAGTACTTC
-	TRBV29-1	-	15	TRBJ1-5	CSIVVGQSGNQPQHF	TGCAGCATTGTAGTGGGGCAAAGCGGCAATCAGCCCCAGCATTTT
TRBD2	TRBV7-6	-	17	TRBJ2-3	CASSFGTSGRASNTQYF	TGTGCCAGCAGCTTCGGGACTAGCGGGAGGGCCTCGAATACGCAGTATTTT
TRBD2	TRBV30	-	16	TRBJ2-7	CAWSETPGLAGNEQYF	TGTGCCTGGAGTGAGACCCCGGGACTAGCGGGAAACGAGCAGTACTTC
TRBD1	TRBV15	-	16	TRBJ2-3	CATSRRTGQGYDTQYF	TGTGCCACCAGCAGACGAACCGGACAGGGATACGATACGCAGTATTTT
TRBD1	TRBV5-1	-	12	TRBJ2-7	CASSLGQGEQYF	TGCGCCAGCAGCTTGGGACAGGGCGAGCAGTACTTC
TRBD1	TRBV5-6	-	16	TRBJ1-1	CASSPRGRGISTEAFF	TGTGCCAGCAGCCCCAGGGGGCGCGGGATAAGCACTGAAGCTTTCTTT
TRBD2	TRBV2	-	15	TRBJ2-1	CASSGEGGSYNEQFF	TGTGCCAGCTCCGGGGAGGGTGGCTCCTACAATGAGCAGTTCTTC
-	TRBV5-4	-	15	TRBJ1-2	CASSLDERYSYGYTF	TGTGCCAGCAGCTTGGATGAACGGTATTCATATGGCTACACCTTC
TRBD2	TRBV13	-	17	TRBJ2-3	CASSSAGTSGSTDTQYF	TGTGCCAGCAGCTCAGCCGGGACTAGCGGTAGCACAGATACGCAGTATTTT
TRBD1	TRBV4-1	-	16	TRBJ1-1	CASSQDWGQGNTEAFF	TGCGCCAGCAGCCAAGATTGGGGACAGGGGAACACTGAAGCTTTCTTT
-	TRBV9	once	15	TRBJ2-3	CASSVDGIEGDTQYF	TGTGCCAGCAGCGTAGACGGGATTGAGGGAGATACGCAGTATTTT
-	TRBV10-2	-	14	TRBJ1-6	CASKQGRDNSPLHF	TGCGCCAGCAAACAGGGAAGGGATAATTCACCCCTCCACTTT
TRBD1	TRBV2	few	16	TRBJ1-4	CASSGRQGAGDEKLFF	TGTGCCAGCAGTGGGCGACAGGGGGCTGGGGATGAAAAACTGTTTTTT
TRBD1	TRBV4-1	-	15	TRBJ2-7	CASSQVGGGNYEQYF	TGCGCCAGCAGCCAAGTAGGGGGCGGTAACTACGAGCAGTACTTC
TRBD2	TRBV5-6	few	16	TRBJ2-7	CASSFYGGGNSYEQYF	TGTGCCAGCAGCTTTTATGGCGGGGGGAACTCCTACGAGCAGTACTTC
-	TRBV6-5	-	16	TRBJ2-1	CASSYSGASSYNEQFF	TGTGCCAGCAGTTACTCTGGGGCTAGCTCCTACAATGAGCAGTTCTTC
-	TRBV6-1	once	14	TRBJ1-3	CASSGLYSGNTIYF	TGTGCCAGCAGTGGTCTGTACTCTGGAAACACCATATATTTT
-	TRBV15	-	15	TRBJ1-2	CATSRDTGREGGYTF	TGTGCCACCAGCAGAGATACCGGCAGGGAGGGGGGCTACACCTTC
TRBD1	TRBV6-1	-	13	TRBJ2-7	CASIDRGPYEQYF	TGTGCCAGCATAGACAGGGGCCCATACGAGCAGTACTTC
-	TRBV18	-	16	TRBJ1-1	CASSPQSGMENTEAFF	TGTGCCAGCTCACCACAGTCAGGAATGGAGAACACTGAAGCTTTCTTT
TRBD1	TRBV27	-	13	TRBJ1-2	CASSSQGNYGYTF	TGTGCCAGCAGTTCACAGGGGAACTATGGCTACACCTTC
TRBD2	TRBV5-5	once	16	TRBJ2-3	CASTVEGGIRRDTQYF	TGTGCCAGCACCGTCGAGGGAGGGATTAGGAGAGATACGCAGTATTTT
-	TRBV7-9	-	13	TRBJ1-5	CASSLAGDQPQHF	TGTGCCAGCAGCTTAGCCGGGGATCAGCCCCAGCATTTT
-	TRBV29-1	-	13	TRBJ2-3	CSVVGYYTDTQYF	TGCAGCGTTGTGGGCTATTACACAGATACGCAGTATTTT
TRBD2	TRBV7-2	-	16	TRBJ2-5	CASSLGLAGPQETQYF	TGTGCCAGCAGCTTAGGGCTAGCGGGCCCCCAAGAGACCCAGTACTTC
-	TRBV9	-	13	TRBJ1-2	CASSATGNYGYTF	TGTGCCAGCAGCGCGACAGGCAACTATGGCTACACCTTC
TRBD2	TRBV9	-	16	TRBJ2-3	CASSGVAGGFTDTQYF	TGTGCCAGCAGCGGAGTAGCGGGGGGTTTCACAGATACGCAGTATTTT
TRBD1	TRBV5-4	-	13	TRBJ1-5	CASSPDRDQPQHF	TGTGCCAGCAGCCCCGACAGGGATCAGCCCCAGCATTTT
-	TRBV5-1	-	15	TRBJ2-7	CASNTDPLAHYEQYF	TGCGCCAGCAACACTGACCCTTTAGCCCACTACGAGCAGTACTTC
-	TRBV4-3	-	14	TRBJ2-7	CASSQDGRVDEQYF	TGCGCCAGCAGCCAAGACGGGAGAGTCGACGAGCAGTACTTC
-	TRBV4-1	few	15	TRBJ1-2	CASSQYQQGLNGYTF	TGCGCCAGCAGCCAATATCAACAGGGCCTTAATGGCTACACCTTC